This T cell receptor beta chain is from a study of T cells in Graves' hyperthyroidism and ophthalmopathy. Diagnosis of hyperthyroidism was new in patients aged 18 to 65, and its duration was under 2 months. In making diagnoses, clinical symptoms, serum thyroxine and TRAb, thyroid ultrasound and orbital computed tomography were all used. In regard to this clonotype: Its antigen is unknown.

Regions amplified from RNA transcripts were the TCR beta CDR3 regions. First-round RT-PCR targeting the TCR CDR3 was performed with the HTBI primer set. TCRdb re-called the multiplex PCR reads with MiXCR, one entry per CDR3 protein. The sample consists of about 620,000 distinct CDR3 sequences, around 15% of them appearing once. Regarding the study as a whole: Most clonotypes expanded in the thyroid (above 0.001) were also present in blood.

The source material was blood. This clonotype was sampled from a woman in her 30s with Graves' hyperthyroidism.

The CDR3 here is CASKERRESGGYTF. The CDR3 DNA reads TGCGCCAGCAAGGAACGGCGGGAGAGCGGTGGCTACACCTTC. The chain employs TRBV5-1 and TRBJ1-2; D remains ambiguous. Trimming took 6 bases from V and 7 from J, leaving 19 bases between them. The CDR3 has 14 residues. Germline V gene lookup returns CDR1 SGHRS and CDR2 YFSETQ.